This TCR beta chain was sequenced in a study of blood T cell repertoires in COVID-19. Study information: Sites across the United States, Italy and Spain contributed samples from acute and convalescent COVID-19. Sources were T cells, B-cell-depleted T cells, or PBMCs; the material itself was cDNA or gDNA.

V was pared by 8 bases and J by 3 bases, with 5 bases between. The germline CDR1 and CDR2 sequences are SNHLY and FYNNEI. This CDR3 is built from 10 residues. Authors' methods: Amplification of reference gene primers provided the estimated nucleated cell counts. Some clones are missing from TCRdb's copy, which holds only in-frame ones; the method was immunoSEQ multiplex PCR. That table supplies the V and J calls and clone size; D and trimming were determined from the DNA. This sample carries approximately 110,000 clones, 70% to 90% of them seen once, and the ten largest clones take over 2%. This clone was counted only a few times.

This receptor was obtained from a human donor in a cohort sampled during active COVID-19. The chain uses TRBV2 and TRBJ2-7, with no clear D. The sequencing input was peripheral blood. The CDR3 spells CASRSYEQYF. The DNA for the CDR3 is TGTGCCAGCCGGAGCTACGAGCAGTACTTC.